One TCR beta chain is described in this entry. This sample was included in a study of OX40 agonist ivuxolimab in advanced cancers. Across the study: Partial responses occurred in Three dose-escalation patients, one with hepatocellular carcinoma and two with cutaneous melanoma.

Germline CDR1 is MDHEN and CDR2 is SYDVKM. This CDR3 region has 12 residues. The V end lost 3 bases, the J end lost 10 bases, and 10 bases lay between the germline ends. Sequencing used immunoSEQ multiplex PCR; TCRdb keeps in-frame clones, though not all of them. The table shows some 69,000 clones, with about nine tenths occurring only once. The sequenced sample was CD4+ or CD8+ T cells sorted from blood, obtained in a trial of the OX40 agonist ivuxolimab. The sequence was obtained from an adult with an advanced solid tumor such as melanoma, head and neck, liver or kidney cancer. The rearrangement links TRBV28 to TRBJ2-1; D is unresolved. The chain's CDR3 is CASSLGATEQFF. For the CDR3, the DNA is TGTGCCAGCAGTTTGGGTGCGACCGAGCAGTTCTTC.